This T cell receptor (beta chain) derives from a study of blood T cell repertoires in COVID-19. Study at large: The United States, Italy and Spain supplied acute and convalescent COVID-19 samples. Sources were T cells, B-cell-depleted T cells, or PBMCs; the material itself was cDNA or gDNA.

Germline lookup yields CDR1 SGHNT and CDR2 YYREEE (reference sequence). CDR3 length equals 14 residues. J lost 4 bases, V lost 4 bases, and 7 bases had no gene match. Authors' methods: Quantification of nucleated cells was approximated via reference gene primer amplification. TCRdb's table, derived via immunoSEQ multiplex PCR, lists solely in-frame clones and lacks some. The V and J calls and clone size come from that table; D and trimming were worked out from the DNA. The data hold about 280,000 clones, with around 85% observed a single time. The sequencing input was peripheral blood. The TCR sequence derives from a woman aged 30 to 39 who had recovered from COVID-19. The J gene is TRBJ1-1, the V gene TRBV5-4; 7 bases are shared with TRBD1. The CDR3 protein is CASSPRDSVTEAFF. For the CDR3, the DNA is TGTGCCAGCAGCCCCCGGGACAGCGTCACTGAAGCTTTCTTT.